These 13 T cell receptor beta chains were sequenced from one sample in a study of blood T cells in healthy people across ages. Using a J-beta primer mix together with a sample-barcoded 5' primer, a second PCR was run for roughly 7 to 11 cycles. Each CDR3 protein is one row after TCRdb ran MiXCR on the 5' RACE reads. The sample yields around 400,000 distinct CDR3 sequences, roughly half seen once. The sample consisted of blood. These TCRs come from a man aged 55 to 70 in good health.

The V gene is TRBV6-2 or TRBV6-3, the J gene TRBJ2-5; 11 positions match TRBD2. V shed 7 bases and J 6 bases; nucleotides not matched to a gene: 13. Germline assignment: CDR1 MNHEY and CDR2 SVGEGT. This CDR3 comprises 16 residues. The CDR3 spells CASTRQTSGSRQTQYF. The DNA of the CDR3 is TGTGCCAGCACACGGCAAACTAGCGGGAGTCGGCAGACCCAGTACTTC.

The count of this clonotype is one. V usage is TRBV20-1 and J usage is TRBJ1-2; D ambiguous. Per germline, CDR1 DFQATT and CDR2 SNEGSKA (reference sequence). This CDR3 comprises 15 residues. Trimming removed 1 base from V and 2 bases from J, with 14 bases in between. The CDR3 spells CSARVRRAMNYGYTF. The CDR3 DNA reads as TGCAGTGCTAGAGTCCGAAGAGCCATGAACTATGGCTACACCTTC.

In this sample, this clonotype turned up a few times. The chain carries TRBV7-2 and TRBJ2-7; TRBD2 agrees at 12 bases. J gave up 5 bases and V 6 bases, and 5 bases lay outside the gene matches. This CDR3 is built from 14 residues. Germline V gene lookup returns CDR1 SGHTA and CDR2 FQGNSA. As DNA, the CDR3 is TGTGCCAGCAGTTTAAGACTAGCGGGGGACGAGCAGTACTTC. Translation: CASSLRLAGDEQYF.

CDR3 DNA sequence: TGCGCCAGCAGCCAAGATTCTAGCGTCACAGATACGCAGTATTTT. Protein product: CASSQDSSVTDTQYF. V usage is TRBV4-3 and J usage is TRBJ2-3, with D perhaps TRBD2 (6 bases). Trimming left V 0 bases short and J 2 bases short, with 9 bases between. From germline, CDR1 is LGHNA and CDR2 YSLEER. The CDR3 is made up of 15 amino acids.

A word on this clonotype: The junction does not match germline at one end; this may be a read error. The rearrangement joins TRBV20-1 to TRBJ1-5, with TRBD1 as a possible D gene (6 bases). The CDR3 has 14 residues. From germline, CDR1 is DFQATT and CDR2 SNEGSKA (reference sequence). The CDR3 region is CGARRTDITQPQHF. In nucleotides, the CDR3 is TGCGGTGCTAGAAGGACAGACATAACCCAGCCCCAGCATTTT.

The V call is TRBV7-9, the J call TRBJ2-1; the D call may be TRBD1 or TRBD2 (5 bases each). The length of the CDR3 is 13 residues. Trimming took 0 bases from V and 9 from J, leaving 9 bases between them. Germline V gene lookup returns CDR1 SEHNR and CDR2 FQNEAQ (reference sequence). The CDR3 region has the DNA TGTGCCAGCAGCTTAGCGGGACGGGGTGAGCAGTTCTTC. Protein: CASSLAGRGEQFF.

This clonotype occurred many times. The chain is built from TRBV29-1 and TRBJ2-1; TRBD2 matches 12 bases. The CDR3 is 13 amino acids. Per the germline V gene, CDR1 is SQVTM and CDR2 is ANQGSEA. Trimming cost V 4 bases and J 7 bases; bases outside gene matches: 2. CDR3 sequence reads: CSVGLAGGNEQFF. CDR3 coding DNA: TGCAGCGTTGGCCTAGCGGGGGGGAATGAGCAGTTCTTC.

The chain combines TRBV28 with TRBJ2-5, with 13 bases fitting TRBD2. This CDR3 is 15 amino acids long. V lost 5 bases and J lost 5; bases outside the gene matches: 5. Per the germline V gene, CDR1 is MDHEN and CDR2 is SYDVKM. The CDR3: CASSTGTSGVETQYF. The CDR3 DNA follows: TGTGCCAGCAGTACCGGGACTAGCGGGGTGGAGACCCAGTACTTC.

A few counts support this clonotype. This chain uses TRBV10-3 with TRBJ2-3; D assignment may be TRBD1 or TRBD2 (6 bases each). The CDR3 is made up of 12 amino acids. Per the germline V gene, CDR1 is ENHRY and CDR2 is SYGVKD. Trimming pared 9 bases from V and 2 bases from J, leaving 9 bases between. As DNA, the CDR3 is TGTGCCATGCGGGACACCACAGATACGCAGTATTTT. Residues: CAMRDTTDTQYF.

The genes are TRBV5-1 and TRBJ2-1; D is unresolved. Germline V lookup: CDR1 SGHRS, CDR2 YFSETQ. The CDR3 has 11 amino acids. The V and J ends lost 4 bases and 5 bases respectively, with 4 bases between them. As DNA, the CDR3 is TGCGCCAGCAGCGTAAACAATGAGCAGTTCTTC. Translation: CASSVNNEQFF.

The V and J genes are TRBV12-3 or TRBV12-4 and TRBJ1-2; D is undetermined. This CDR3 comprises 14 residues. Trimming left V 4 bases short and J 4 bases short, with 13 bases between. The CDR3: CASSSGLMSYGYTF. Here the CDR3 DNA reads TGTGCCAGCAGTTCCGGGTTAATGAGCTATGGCTACACCTTC.

CDR3 region: CASSVATVTGVGANVLTF. The CDR3 nucleotides are TGTGCCAGCAGCGTAGCTACGGTGACAGGGGTCGGGGCCAACGTCCTGACTTTC. The chain uses TRBV9 and TRBJ2-6; 8 bases are a match to TRBD1. CDR3 length equals 18 residues. Germline assignment: CDR1 SGDLS and CDR2 YYNGEE. Trimming took 0 bases from V and 4 from J; bases not matched to a gene: 9.

The rearrangement links TRBV13 to TRBJ2-3; TRBD2 might be the D (6 bases). This CDR3 contains 13 residues. CDR1 and CDR2 from the germline V gene are PRHDT and FYEKMQ (reference sequence). Trimming stripped 10 bases from V and 1 base from J, with 12 bases between. The CDR3 protein is CANTRRGTDTQYF. CDR3 coding DNA: TGTGCCAACACGCGGAGGGGCACAGATACGCAGTATTTT.